This TCR beta chain was sequenced in a study of early T cells in non-severe SARS-CoV-2 infection. Points from the study as a whole: Using VDJdb, the matching emphasized anti-spike CD8 responses while missing private and CD4 specificities.

Germline V gene data show CDR1 as SGHKS and CDR2 as YYEKEE (reference sequence). The CDR3 is made up of 16 amino acids. V lost 4 bases to trimming and J lost 8 bases; unmatched junction nucleotides: 12. cDNA molecules, individually, were tagged with unique molecular identifiers. TCRdb reprocessed the 5' RACE reads via MiXCR and lists one record per CDR3 protein. The table includes some 30,000 distinct CDR3 sequences, 4.5% detected once. This clonotype occurred many times. What it binds is unknown. The chain joins TRBV5-5 to TRBJ2-1; 10 bases agree with TRBD2. Sequencing used whole blood. This TCR was recovered from an adult who was a healthcare worker with PCR-confirmed SARS-CoV-2 infection or an uninfected control (not recorded which). The CDR3 nucleotides read TGTGCCAGCAGCCCGCGCTGGCTAGCGGGAGCCTATGAGCAGTTCTTC. Amino acids: CASSPRWLAGAYEQFF.